Following are 27 T cell receptor beta chains from one sample sequenced in a study of blood T cell repertoires in COVID-19. Libraries were prepared by immunoSEQ multiplex PCR; TCRdb keeps only in-frame clonotypes and omits some of them. This sample has 100,000 to 150,000 clones, with approximately 80% found just once. Input material: peripheral blood. The receptors were gathered from a woman aged 45 to 65 with acute or convalescent COVID-19.

The V gene is TRBV19, the J gene TRBJ1-6; the match to TRBD1 covers 7 bases. The length of the CDR3 is 13 residues. With V trimmed by 6 bases and J by 10 bases, 6 bases remained unmatched. The V gene's germline CDR1 is LNHDA and CDR2 SQIVND (reference sequence). In DNA, the CDR3 is TGTGCCAGTAGGGGGACAGTCCAATCACCCCTCCACTTT. As protein: CASRGTVQSPLHF.

This clone was observed a few times. The chain joins TRBV25-1 to TRBJ2-1; 12 bases fit TRBD2. J lost 8 bases, V lost 8 bases, and 4 bases had no gene match. This CDR3 is 13 amino acids long. Germline V CDR1 and CDR2: MGHDK, SYGVNS. CDR3 sequence: CASASGGGYEQFF. The CDR3 region has the DNA TGTGCCAGCGCTAGCGGGGGGGGGTATGAGCAGTTCTTC.

This chain uses TRBV25-1 with TRBJ2-7; D is undetermined. V was trimmed by 4 bases and J by 3 bases, leaving 10 bases between them. This CDR3 contains 13 residues. The V gene's germline CDR1 is MGHDK and CDR2 SYGVNS. CDR3 in amino acids: CASSGDAVYEQYF. The CDR3 DNA sequence: TGTGCCAGCAGTGGAGACGCGGTCTACGAGCAGTACTTC.

The V call is TRBV11-1, the J call TRBJ2-5; possible D gene TRBD2, 7 bases. CDR3 size: 13 residues. Trimming removed 4 bases at V and 4 bases at J, with 10 bases between. Germline V CDR1 and CDR2: SGHAT, FQDESV (reference sequence). The CDR3 nucleotides are TGTGCCAGCAGCTGGGGGGGGGCAGAGACCCAGTACTTC. Translation gives CASSWGGAETQYF.

CDR3 nucleotide sequence: TGTGCCAGTAGTATTAGGGCGGGGGGAAACACCGGGGAGCTGTTTTTT. Protein: CASSIRAGGNTGELFF. The V gene is TRBV19, the J gene TRBJ2-2; TRBD2 aligns across 8 bases. This CDR3 contains 16 residues. The V gene's germline CDR1 is LNHDA and CDR2 SQIVND (reference sequence). Trimming took 3 bases from V and 2 from J; bases not matched to a gene: 5.

This clone was counted a single time. The rearrangement links TRBV28 to TRBJ2-7, with TRBD1 as a possible D gene (6 bases). There are 14 residues in the CDR3. Trimming took 6 bases from V and 3 from J, leaving 15 bases between them. Germline CDR1 MDHEN, CDR2 SYDVKM. The DNA of the CDR3 is TGTGCCAGCAGATCCCCCGGGACACTCTACGAGCAGTACTTC. Protein: CASRSPGTLYEQYF.

The rearrangement joins TRBV28 to TRBJ1-5; D is undetermined. This CDR3 is 14 amino acids long. Trimming stripped 1 base from V and 4 bases from J, with 8 bases between. Germline CDR1 reads MDHEN; CDR2 reads SYDVKM. The CDR3, as DNA: TGTGCCAGCAGTTTATTGGCCAGAAATCAGCCCCAGCATTTT. Translating gives CASSLLARNQPQHF. Together with reference TRBV28 and TRBJ1-5, the CDR3 gives the full variable domain: DVKVTQSSRYLVKRTGEKVFLECVQDMDHENMFWYRQDPGLGLRLIYFSYDVKMKEKGDIPEGYSVSREKKERFSLILESASTNQTSMYLCASSLLARNQPQHFGDGTRLSIL.

The chain combines TRBV27 with TRBJ1-4; TRBD1 agrees at 8 bases. With 5 bases clipped from V and 8 bases from J, the junction kept 7 bases outside the gene matches. Germline CDR1 and CDR2: MNHEY and SMNVEV (reference sequence). CDR3 length: 14 residues. Here the CDR3 reads CASSIRTGREKLFF. CDR3 sequence (DNA): TGTGCCAGCAGTATCCGGACAGGGAGGGAAAAACTGTTTTTT. The full variable domain, with the rest looked up from reference TRBV27 and TRBJ1-4, is EAQVTQNPRYLITVTGKKLTVTCSQNMNHEYMSWYRQDPGLGLRQIYYSMNVEVTDKGDVPEGYKVSRKEKRNFPLILESPSPNQTSLYFCASSIRTGREKLFFGSGTQLSVL.

This clone has only a few counts. The CDR3 nucleotides are TGTGCCAGCAGTGAAAAAGGGGGCAGCGGGTACGAGCAGTACTTC. It specifies CASSEKGGSGYEQYF. V usage is TRBV2 and J usage is TRBJ2-7, with TRBD1 as a possible D gene (7 bases). CDR3 length: 15 residues. The V and J ends lost 2 bases and 4 bases respectively, with 15 bases between them. Germline CDR1 is SNHLY and CDR2 is FYNNEI.

V gene TRBV2 combines with J gene TRBJ2-3, with D maybe TRBD2 (6 bases). The CDR3 has 15 residues. The V end was cut by 4 bases, the J end by 2 bases, with 13 bases between. Germline V gene data show CDR1 as SNHLY and CDR2 as FYNNEI. The CDR3 DNA reads TGTGCCAGCAGTGCCAACGGGGGTCTCACAGATACGCAGTATTTT. This encodes CASSANGGLTDTQYF.

This chain connects TRBV7-8 to TRBJ1-1; D is possibly TRBD1 (6 bases). The CDR3 extends over 15 amino acids. CDR1 and CDR2 (germline): SGHVS, FQNEAQ. V gave up 2 bases and J gave up 1 base, with 11 bases separating them. DNA of the CDR3: TGTGCCAGCAGCTTAACTGGGACACAGAACACTGAAGCTTTCTTT. It codes for CASSLTGTQNTEAFF.

This rearrangement joins TRBV13 to TRBJ1-1; D not resolved. Trimming shortened V by 4 bases and J by 6 bases, and 9 bases separated the two germline ends. CDR1 and CDR2 from the germline V gene are PRHDT and FYEKMQ (reference sequence). The CDR3 consists of 12 residues. This chain's CDR3 is CASSYSTPEAFF. For the CDR3, the DNA is TGTGCCAGCAGCTACTCTACCCCTGAAGCTTTCTTT.

This clone occurred once. CDR3 region: CASSITAAPNTEAFF. Written as DNA, the CDR3 is TGTGCCAGTAGTATTACAGCTGCTCCAAACACTGAAGCTTTCTTT. The chain employs TRBV19 and TRBJ1-1; D gene ambiguous. The V end was cut by 3 bases, the J end by 2 bases, with 13 bases between. The germline CDR1 and CDR2 sequences are LNHDA and SQIVND (reference sequence). The CDR3 loop spans 15 amino acids.

This rearrangement joins TRBV5-8 to TRBJ1-1; weak D call: TRBD1 (5 bases). V was shortened by 4 bases and J by 9 bases, with 13 bases between the two germline ends. The CDR3 has 12 amino acids. CDR1 is SGHTS and CDR2 is YDEGEE in the germline V gene. The CDR3 loop reads CASSLEGTKAFF. The CDR3 nucleotides are TGTGCCAGCAGCCTGGAGGGGACTAAAGCTTTCTTT.

The chain joins TRBV15 to TRBJ1-2; 7 positions match TRBD1. This CDR3 spans 13 amino acids. The germline gives CDR1 LNHNV, CDR2 YYDKDF (reference sequence). V lost 9 bases, J lost 1 base, and 5 bases stayed unmatched. CDR3 residues: CATGQDYNYGYTF. The CDR3 nucleotides are TGTGCCACAGGACAGGACTATAACTATGGCTACACCTTC.

The chain couples TRBV29-1 to TRBJ1-5, with 9 bases matching TRBD1. The CDR3 consists of 12 residues. After removal of 5 bases from V and 5 bases from J, the junction contained 1 base not matched to a gene. Germline V lookup: CDR1 SQVTM, CDR2 ANQGSEA. CDR3 sequence reads: CSVRTGDQPQHF. CDR3 sequence (DNA): TGCAGCGTTAGGACAGGGGATCAGCCCCAGCATTTT.

The J gene is TRBJ1-4, the V gene TRBV7-2; possibly TRBD1 for D (5 bases). The germline CDR1 and CDR2 sequences are SGHTA and FQGNSA. This CDR3 region has 16 residues. Trimming removed 5 bases at V and 0 bases at J, with 13 bases between. The CDR3 DNA is TGTGCCAGCAGCCCACATGACAGTGCAACTAATGAAAAACTGTTTTTT. This translates into CASSPHDSATNEKLFF.

This clone was observed once. The CDR3 region has the DNA TGTGCCTGGAGTGTATCCGTCAACACCGGGGAGCTGTTTTTT. This encodes CAWSVSVNTGELFF. The chain carries TRBV30 and TRBJ2-2; D gene ambiguous. Trimming cost V 0 bases and J 2 bases, with 7 bases left between them. The CDR3 covers 14 residues. Germline V gives CDR1 GTSNPN, CDR2 SVGIG (reference sequence).

This clone was detected once. The chain uses TRBV21-1 and TRBJ2-7; the table's TRBD2 call for D was not verified on the DNA. TRBV21-1 is noted as a pseudogene. The CDR3 length is 16 residues. The CDR3 DNA reads as TGTGCCAGCAGCAAAGCGCGAATCGGAGGCTCCTACGAGCAGTACTTC. Residues: CASSKARIGGSYEQYF.

The DNA for the CDR3 is TGTGCCAGCGGGACAGGGGGCGCGGGCGGCTACACCTTC. Amino acids: CASGTGGAGGYTF. The rearrangement links TRBV28 to TRBJ1-2, with TRBD1 identical over 12 bases. Per the germline V gene, CDR1 is MDHEN and CDR2 is SYDVKM. This CDR3 contains 13 residues. The V segment lost 8 bases and the J segment 8 bases; nucleotides outside the gene matches: 6.

This clone was recorded only once. J is TRBJ2-1 and V is TRBV7-8, with TRBD1 matching over 9 bases. V gave up 4 bases and J gave up 6 bases; unmatched junction bases: 4. In germline, CDR1 is SGHVS, CDR2 FQNEAQ. The CDR3 runs to 14 residues. The CDR3 loop reads CASSSHRGRNEQFF. Written as DNA, the CDR3 is TGTGCCAGCAGCTCCCACAGGGGGCGCAATGAGCAGTTCTTC.

This CDR3 reads CSVVAGGGNEQFF. The DNA for the CDR3 is TGCAGCGTTGTGGCGGGAGGGGGCAATGAGCAGTTCTTC. This rearrangement joins TRBV29-1 to TRBJ2-1; 9 bases fit TRBD2. This CDR3 is 13 amino acids long. Germline lookup yields CDR1 SQVTM and CDR2 ANQGSEA. The J segment lost 6 bases and the V segment lost 4 bases, leaving 4 bases of the junction unmatched.

Only a few counts were recorded for this clone. The J gene is TRBJ1-5, the V gene TRBV28, with 9 bases identical to TRBD1. The CDR3 sequence is 17 residues long. Germline values: CDR1 MDHEN, CDR2 SYDVKM. J was trimmed by 0 bases and V by 8 bases; bases with no gene match: 11. CDR3 sequence reads: CASCDRGLRDSNQPQHF. The CDR3 nucleotides read TGTGCCAGCTGCGACAGGGGGTTAAGGGATAGCAATCAGCCCCAGCATTTT.

The chain is built from TRBV6-1 and TRBJ1-6; D is unclear. The CDR3 is 13 amino acids. The V end lost 3 bases, the J end lost 6 bases, and 6 bases lay between the germline ends. CDR1 is MNHNS and CDR2 is SASEGT in the germline V gene. CDR3 bases: TGTGCCAGCAGTGAGCAGGTTAATTCACCCCTCCACTTT. Its translation: CASSEQVNSPLHF.

The chain uses TRBV2 and TRBJ2-3; 8 positions agree with TRBD2. CDR1 is SNHLY and CDR2 is FYNNEI in the germline V gene. This CDR3 region has 17 residues. The ends lost 7 bases at V and 0 bases at J; junction bases unmatched: 12. The CDR3 coding sequence is TGTGCCAGCATCAAGGGTCTAGCGGGCTTGAGCACAGATACGCAGTATTTT. Translated, it gives CASIKGLAGLSTDTQYF.

This clone has only a few counts. This chain joins TRBV6-5 and TRBJ1-2; D might be TRBD1 (5 bases). V shed 6 bases and J shed 4 bases, with 18 bases lying between them. The CDR3 consists of 15 residues. Germline loops: CDR1 MNHEY, CDR2 SVGAGI. The CDR3 nucleotides are TGTGCCAGCAGAGATCTGGCCCGGGGGAGCTATGGCTACACCTTC. Its protein is CASRDLARGSYGYTF.

Only one count was recorded for this clone. The rearrangement links TRBV4-2 to TRBJ1-2; maybe TRBD1 (6 bases). CDR1 and CDR2 from the germline V gene are LGHNA and YNFKEQ. The V end was cut by 4 bases, the J end by 1 base, with 13 bases between. This CDR3 comprises 15 residues. Here the CDR3 reads CASSPPAGDNYGYTF. The CDR3 bases are TGTGCCAGCAGCCCCCCGGCAGGGGATAACTATGGCTACACCTTC.